The 28 T cell receptor beta chains below all came from one sample that was sequenced in a study of T-cell reconstitution after alpha-beta-depleted transplantation in children. A TCRbeta library incorporating unique molecular identifiers was prepared. TCRdb called the PCR reads again in MiXCR, with one record for every CDR3 protein. The data contain about a million distinct CDR3 sequences, 25% to 30% of them singletons. Sequencing used PBMCs, mostly from graft donor cells, obtained 360 days after TCRalphabeta/CD19-depleted stem cell transplant. These TCRs come from a boy in the first two years of life who had a stem cell transplant for SCID, so the T cells may come from the graft donor.

This clonotype has a handful of counts. The gene calls are TRBV12-3 or TRBV12-4 and TRBJ2-1; D might be TRBD1 (6 bases). Between the trimmed V and J ends, which lost 7 bases and 0 bases, there was a span of 13 bases. This CDR3 contains 15 residues. Written as DNA, the CDR3 is TGTGCCAGCACCTTGGGGGCGAGCTCCTACAATGAGCAGTTCTTC. Residues: CASTLGASSYNEQFF.

This clonotype was seen a handful of times. The J gene is TRBJ1-3, the V gene TRBV12-3 or TRBV12-4; 9 nucleotides line up with TRBD1. The trim removed 7 bases at V and 3 bases at J, leaving 4 bases unmatched. CDR3 size: 14 residues. The CDR3 nucleotides read TGTGCCAGCACCAAGACAGGGGGTGGAAACACCATATATTTT. It yields the protein CASTKTGGGNTIYF.

The rearrangement links TRBV18 to TRBJ2-1; possibly TRBD2 for D (6 bases). Trimming cost V 6 bases and J 3 bases, with 12 bases left between them. CDR3 length equals 14 residues. In germline, CDR1 is KGHSH, CDR2 LQKENI. The CDR3 DNA follows: TGTGCCAGCTCCCCGACGGGGGACTACAATGAGCAGTTCTTC. The encoded protein is CASSPTGDYNEQFF.

This chain links TRBV12-3 or TRBV12-4 with TRBJ1-6; D gene ambiguous. The germline V and J ends were trimmed by 0 bases and 15 bases, with 12 bases remaining between them. The CDR3 has 13 residues. The CDR3 DNA follows: TGTGCCAGCAGTTTAGCGGCGTCCGTTCACCTCCACTTT. This sequence encodes CASSLAASVHLHF.

The CDR3 here is CASSGPPGGYTF. CDR3 nucleotide sequence: TGTGCCAGCAGCGGGCCCCCTGGCGGCTACACCTTC. The J gene is TRBJ1-2, the V gene TRBV7-9, with no clear D. Germline V gene sequence: CDR1 SEHNR, CDR2 FQNEAQ (reference sequence). With 5 bases removed from V and 8 bases from J, the gap between germline ends came to 12 bases. The CDR3 is 12 amino acids. The full variable domain, completed using reference TRBV7-9 and TRBJ1-2, is DTGVSQNPRHKITKRGQNVTFRCDPISEHNRLYWYRQTLGQGPEFLTYFQNEAQLEKSRLLSDRFSAERPKGSFSTLEIQRTEQGDSAMYLCASSGPPGGYTFGSGTRLTVV.

In this sample, this clonotype turned up many times. The rearrangement joins TRBV4-2 to TRBJ2-7; 9 bases align to TRBD1. Unmatched junction bases numbered 15, after V lost 5 bases and J lost 4 bases. There are 17 residues in the CDR3. Germline V gives CDR1 LGHNA, CDR2 YNFKEQ. The CDR3, as DNA: TGTGCCAGCAGCGCATCGGGCCGGGGACAGGGCGTTTACGAGCAGTACTTC. This encodes CASSASGRGQGVYEQYF.

The chain recombines TRBV15 with TRBJ2-7, with D possibly TRBD2 on 5 matching bases. Germline V gene sequence: CDR1 LNHNV, CDR2 YYDKDF (reference sequence). This CDR3 comprises 15 residues. Trimming left V 5 bases short and J 0 bases short, with 14 bases between. CDR3 amino acids: CATSAGSKSSYEQYF. For the CDR3, the DNA is TGTGCCACCAGCGCGGGTTCTAAAAGCTCCTACGAGCAGTACTTC.

This clonotype was counted between two and nine times. This chain links TRBV10-3 with TRBJ2-3, with 9 bases aligning to TRBD2. The V and J ends lost 10 bases and 3 bases, in that order; junction bases with no gene match: 8. The germline gives CDR1 ENHRY, CDR2 SYGVKD. This CDR3 is built from 14 residues. CDR3 loop: CATARSGGTDTQYF. The CDR3 DNA reads TGTGCCACCGCCCGCAGCGGGGGGACAGATACGCAGTATTTT.

The chain links TRBV12-3 or TRBV12-4 to TRBJ2-1; D is ambiguous. This CDR3 region has 11 residues. Trimming took off 4 bases at V and 9 bases at J, with 7 bases between the two ends. The CDR3: CASSYYAEQFF. The CDR3 DNA sequence: TGTGCCAGCAGTTATTACGCTGAGCAGTTCTTC.

This clonotype has more than one count but fewer than ten. As the CDR3 is not closed by the conserved phenylalanine or tryptophan, this likely results from a read error. The DNA is left out, because the CDR3 cannot be placed on it with certainty; the CDR3 is given as TCRdb lists it. This chain uses TRBV20-1 with TRBJ1-1; the table's D gene call, TRBD1, was not cross checked with the DNA. The CDR3 length equals 9 residues, ends included. CDR1 is DFQATT and CDR2 is SNEGSKA in the germline V gene (reference sequence). CDR3 amino acids: CTPGHGPSV.

This chain links TRBV5-1 with TRBJ1-2; TRBD1 matches 8 bases. The CDR3 runs 14 residues. Germline V gene sequence: CDR1 SGHRS, CDR2 YFSETQ. The V and J ends lost 4 bases and 5 bases, in that order; junction bases with no gene match: 7. Here the CDR3 DNA reads TGCGCCAGCAGCATCGGACAGGGACAATATGGCTACACCTTC. Its translation: CASSIGQGQYGYTF.

In this sample, this clonotype turned up a few times. The rearrangement uses TRBV5-1 and TRBJ2-3, with 9 bases that match TRBD2. CDR3 length: 18 amino acids. Unmatched junction bases numbered 13, after V lost 5 bases and J lost 0 bases. Germline CDR1 SGHRS, CDR2 YFSETQ. In DNA, the CDR3 is TGCGCCAGCAGGTGGCTAGCGGGGCCCCCCAGTAGCACAGATACGCAGTATTTT. This translates into CASRWLAGPPSSTDTQYF.

This clonotype was seen more than once but under ten times. The chain employs TRBV20-1 and TRBJ1-6, with D hard to call. With 1 base removed from V and 8 bases from J, the gap between germline ends came to 9 bases. Germline V CDR1 and CDR2: DFQATT, SNEGSKA (reference sequence). The CDR3 consists of 13 residues. The DNA for the CDR3 is TGCAGTGCTAGAGGCAGGCCCGATTCACCCCTCCACTTT. Translating it yields CSARGRPDSPLHF.

The chain joins TRBV10-3 to TRBJ1-5; D is perhaps TRBD1 (6 bases). V dropped 8 bases and J dropped 0 bases, with 17 bases sitting between them. This CDR3 region has 16 residues. Germline V lookup: CDR1 ENHRY, CDR2 SYGVKD. The CDR3 sequence: CAIGTGQSNSNQPQHF. The CDR3 DNA is TGTGCCATCGGCACAGGGCAGTCTAATAGCAATCAGCCCCAGCATTTT.

The sample holds one count of this clonotype. The J gene is TRBJ2-6, the V gene TRBV4-1; D may be TRBD1 (5 bases). V was clipped by 4 bases and J by 2 bases, with 15 bases between them. Germline-derived CDR1 and CDR2 are MGHRA and YSYEKL. The CDR3 extends over 17 amino acids. This chain's CDR3 is CASSLKGHWAGANVLTF. The CDR3 coding sequence is TGCGCCAGCAGCCTAAAGGGGCACTGGGCTGGGGCCAACGTCCTGACTTTC.

The chain carries TRBV14 and TRBJ2-2; D may be TRBD2 (6 bases). Germline V lookup: CDR1 SGHDN, CDR2 FVKESK. V was shortened by 4 bases and J by 3 bases, with 12 bases between the two germline ends. The CDR3 has 15 amino acids. This chain's CDR3 is CASSPAEGDTGELFF. In DNA, the CDR3 is TGTGCCAGCAGCCCCGCGGAGGGAGACACCGGGGAGCTGTTTTTT.

In this sample, this clonotype turned up a few times. The chain employs TRBV20-1 and TRBJ2-7; 9 bases fit TRBD2. V shed 0 bases, J shed 6 bases, and the junction held 9 bases outside the gene matches. Germline-derived CDR1 and CDR2 are DFQATT and SNEGSKA (reference sequence). The CDR3 loop spans 15 amino acids. In DNA, the CDR3 is TGCAGTGCTAGAGATTCACTAGCGGGCCTGCTCGAGCAGTACTTC. Protein sequence: CSARDSLAGLLEQYF.

This clonotype was picked up a small number of times. The chain has TRBV4-3 and TRBJ2-3; 8 nucleotides agree with TRBD2. Germline assignment: CDR1 LGHNA and CDR2 YSLEER. V gave up 0 bases and J gave up 4 bases; unmatched junction bases: 9. This CDR3 is built from 17 residues. CDR3 region: CASSQEWDAGGADTQYF. The CDR3 DNA sequence: TGCGCCAGCAGCCAAGAATGGGATGCGGGGGGTGCAGATACGCAGTATTTT.

This clonotype was observed a handful of times. The V and J genes are TRBV12-3 or TRBV12-4 and TRBJ2-3; TRBD1 or TRBD2 may be the D gene (5 bases each). The CDR3 is 14 amino acids. Trimming stripped 4 bases from V and 0 bases from J, with 8 bases between. The CDR3 nucleotides are TGTGCCAGCAGTTGGGGGTTTAGCACAGATACGCAGTATTTT. It encodes CASSWGFSTDTQYF.

The rearrangement links TRBV19 to TRBJ2-3; 9 positions agree with TRBD2. Per the germline V gene, CDR1 is LNHDA and CDR2 is SQIVND (reference sequence). The V and J ends lost 4 bases and 4 bases, in that order; junction bases with no gene match: 15. The CDR3 is 18 amino acids. The CDR3 protein is CASSNGLASGGSSDTQYF. As DNA, the CDR3 is TGTGCCAGTAGTAACGGCTTGGCAAGCGGGGGGAGTTCAGATACGCAGTATTTT.

V is TRBV7-6 and J is TRBJ2-2; 9 nucleotides align to TRBD2. V lost 2 bases to trimming and J lost 1 base; unmatched junction nucleotides: 2. The CDR3 length is 16 residues. Germline lookup yields CDR1 SGHVS and CDR2 FNYEAQ. The DNA of the CDR3 is TGTGCCAGCAGCTTAAGCGGGGGGCGGAACACCGGGGAGCTGTTTTTT. This translates into CASSLSGGRNTGELFF. The variable domain in full, with the rest retrieved from reference TRBV7-6 and TRBJ2-2, is GAGVSQSPRYKVTKRGQDVALRCDPISGHVSLYWYRQALGQGPEFLTYFNYEAQQDKSGLPNDRFSAERPEGSISTLTIQRTEQRDSAMYRCASSLSGGRNTGELFFGEGSRLTVL.

This clonotype came up many times. This chain connects TRBV12-3 or TRBV12-4 to TRBJ2-2; 7 nucleotides align to TRBD2. J was trimmed by 3 bases and V by 1 base; bases with no gene match: 2. The CDR3 covers 15 residues. This chain's CDR3 is CASSLGRGYTGELFF. CDR3 DNA: TGTGCCAGCAGTTTAGGGCGGGGGTACACCGGGGAGCTGTTTTTT.

CDR3 region: CASSQDYGPSYNEQFF. The CDR3 coding sequence is TGTGCCAGCAGCCAAGACTATGGCCCATCCTACAATGAGCAGTTCTTC. The chain combines TRBV14 with TRBJ2-1; D unclear. There are 16 residues in the CDR3. The V gene lost 0 bases and the J gene lost 1 base, with 10 bases spanning the gap. CDR1 SGHDN and CDR2 FVKESK come from the germline V gene. The complete variable domain, with remaining parts taken from reference TRBV14 and TRBJ2-1, reads EAGVTQFPSHSVIEKGQTVTLRCDPISGHDNLYWYRRVMGKEIKFLLHFVKESKQDESGMPNNRFLAERTGGTYSTLKVQPAELEDSGVYFCASSQDYGPSYNEQFFGPGTRLTVL.

J is TRBJ2-7 and V is TRBV28; D gene uncertain. The V end was cut by 3 bases, the J end by 3 bases, with 18 bases between. Germline V gene data show CDR1 as MDHEN and CDR2 as SYDVKM. This CDR3 comprises 16 residues. CDR3 in amino acids: CASSLRPFPLFYEQYF. Here the CDR3 DNA reads TGTGCCAGCAGTTTGCGGCCCTTCCCACTTTTCTACGAGCAGTACTTC.

This rearrangement joins TRBV4-1 to TRBJ2-1; TRBD1 matches 7 bases. The CDR3 sequence is 18 residues long. Germline CDR1 and CDR2: MGHRA and YSYEKL. The ends lost 4 bases at V and 9 bases at J; junction bases unmatched: 21. The CDR3, as DNA: TGCGCCAGCAGCCGCATCTTTTTACAGGGACAGTCAAACGGTGAGCAGTTCTTC. It translates to CASSRIFLQGQSNGEQFF.

V is TRBV7-6 and J is TRBJ1-2; D uncertain. CDR1 and CDR2 from the germline V gene are SGHVS and FNYEAQ. This CDR3 comprises 13 residues. Trimming left V 1 base short and J 1 base short, with 4 bases between. The CDR3 bases are TGTGCCAGCAGCTTAGTCTATAACTATGGCTACACCTTC. This encodes CASSLVYNYGYTF.

This clonotype appeared a few times. CDR3 amino acids: CASSLIQSAASYNEQFF. The CDR3 DNA follows: TGTGCCAGCAGTTTGATTCAGAGCGCAGCCTCCTACAATGAGCAGTTCTTC. The V call is TRBV12-3 or TRBV12-4, the J call TRBJ2-1; D is ambiguous. V was cut by 3 bases and J by 0 bases, with 15 bases left in between. CDR3 length: 17 amino acids.

The chain couples TRBV29-1 to TRBJ1-1; 9 nucleotides line up with TRBD1. The germline V gene encodes CDR1 SQVTM and CDR2 ANQGSEA. The CDR3 runs to 13 residues. Germline trimming cut 7 bases from V and 3 bases from J; bases unmatched to any gene: 6. The CDR3 DNA reads TGCAGCGGCCACAGGGGGCGCGACACTGAAGCTTTCTTT. It is translated as CSGHRGRDTEAFF.